This T cell receptor beta chain is from a study of blood T cell repertoires in COVID-19. V lost 4 bases and J 9 bases, leaving 19 bases between the germline ends. The CDR3 spans 14 residues. Germline values: CDR1 SGHTS, CDR2 YDEGEE. Profiled with immunoSEQ multiplex PCR; TCRdb holds only in-frame clones, not every one. The sample includes 300,000 to 400,000 clones, approximately 90% of them seen just once. The specimen sequenced was peripheral blood. V is TRBV5-8 and J is TRBJ1-2; D might be TRBD1 (5 bases). The sequence derives from a young man with COVID-19, enrolled during active disease. CDR3 in amino acids: CASSRHSIQGSYTF. The CDR3 DNA reads TGTGCCAGCAGCCGACACTCAATCCAGGGTAGCTACACCTTC.